The 21 T cell receptor beta chains reported below all come from one sample, sequenced in a study of CD8 T cells in Susac syndrome. Reverse transcription of roughly 0.5 to 1 ug RNA was carried out with random hexamers. Using its own MiXCR run on the immunoSEQ multiplex PCR reads, TCRdb lists one record per CDR3 protein. Counted here are hundreds of thousands of distinct CDR3 sequences, almost 97% occurring once; the ten biggest clones make up about 0.1%. The specimen sequenced was CD4+ T cells from PBMCs. The receptors originated from a human donor with Susac syndrome.

The chain is built from TRBV7-3 and TRBJ2-6; perhaps TRBD2 as D (5 bases). Trimming left V 5 bases short and J 0 bases short, with 8 bases between. Germline V gives CDR1 SGHTA, CDR2 FQGTGA. The length of the CDR3 is 15 residues. CDR3 loop: CASSPGNSGANVLTF. CDR3 bases: TGTGCCAGCAGCCCCGGGAACTCTGGGGCCAACGTCCTGACTTTC. Variable domain in full (rest from reference TRBV7-3 and TRBJ2-6): GAGVSQTPSNKVTEKGKYVELRCDPISGHTALYWYRQSLGQGPEFLIYFQGTGAADDSGLPNDRFFAVRPEGSVSTLKIQRTERGDSAVYLCASSPGNSGANVLTFGAGSRLTVL.

The rearrangement uses TRBV4-1 and TRBJ1-5, with 8 bases that match TRBD1. The J segment lost 6 bases and the V segment lost 2 bases, leaving 6 bases of the junction unmatched. The CDR3 is 15 amino acids. Looked up from germline, CDR1 is MGHRA and CDR2 is YSYEKL. CDR3 loop: CASSQMDREGQPQHF. The DNA for the CDR3 is TGCGCCAGCAGCCAAATGGACAGGGAGGGTCAGCCCCAGCATTTT.

The J gene is TRBJ2-7, the V gene TRBV6-6, with 11 bases matching TRBD2. The CDR3 consists of 15 residues. The germline V gene encodes CDR1 MNHNY and CDR2 SVGAGI (reference sequence). V lost 3 bases and J lost 7; bases outside the gene matches: 8. DNA for the CDR3: TGTGCCAGCAGTTATACTAGCGGGAGTGGTGGGGAGCAGTACTTC. Translated: CASSYTSGSGGEQYF.

This rearrangement joins TRBV28 to TRBJ1-2; D is unclear. The V and J ends lost 10 bases and 3 bases respectively, with 9 bases between them. The CDR3 has 11 residues. Looked up from germline, CDR1 is MDHEN and CDR2 is SYDVKM. CDR3 in DNA: TGTGCCACCCAGAGGTACTATGGCTACACCTTC. Translated: CATQRYYGYTF.

CDR3 DNA sequence: TGTGCCAGCAGCCTGACGGGTCGAGGAGGTTACGAGCAGTACTTC. Protein sequence: CASSLTGRGGYEQYF. The chain has TRBV7-8 and TRBJ2-7; a possible D gene is TRBD2 (5 bases). The CDR3 covers 15 residues. The ends were cut back, 5 bases at V and 4 bases at J, with 18 bases in the middle. The germline gives CDR1 SGHVS, CDR2 FQNEAQ.

The rearrangement links TRBV27 to TRBJ2-1; TRBD2 matches at 14 bases. The trim removed 5 bases at V and 4 bases at J, leaving 4 bases unmatched. The germline CDR1 and CDR2 sequences are MNHEY and SMNVEV (reference sequence). This CDR3 comprises 16 residues. CDR3 sequence reads: CASSPRLAGGYNEQFF. The CDR3 DNA reads as TGTGCCAGCAGTCCCCGACTAGCGGGAGGGTACAATGAGCAGTTCTTC.

This chain connects TRBV30 to TRBJ2-1; perhaps TRBD2 as D (6 bases). The CDR3 runs to 12 residues. Per germline, CDR1 GTSNPN and CDR2 SVGIG (reference sequence). V gave up 2 bases and J gave up 12 bases, with 14 bases separating them. CDR3 nucleotides: TGTGCCTGGAGTCCCGGGGAGGACGGGCAGTTCTTC. It is translated as CAWSPGEDGQFF.

V and J are TRBV6-6 and TRBJ1-2, with 8 bases fitting TRBD1. V was clipped by 2 bases and J by 6 bases; unmatched bases: 8. CDR3 length: 15 amino acids. CDR1 MNHNY and CDR2 SVGAGI come from the germline V gene (reference sequence). The CDR3 reads CASSYPGTGSDGYTF. The DNA for the CDR3 is TGTGCCAGCAGTTACCCCGGGACAGGTTCGGATGGCTACACCTTC.

This clonotype was picked up a small number of times. The V call is TRBV29-1, the J call TRBJ1-1; perhaps TRBD1 as D (5 bases). Between the trimmed V and J ends, which lost 2 bases and 0 bases, there was a span of 7 bases. Germline loops: CDR1 SQVTM, CDR2 ANQGSEA. The CDR3 has 13 residues. The DNA of the CDR3 is TGCAGCGTTGAACGGGGCGTGAACACTGAAGCTTTCTTT. Its translation is CSVERGVNTEAFF.

The chain joins TRBV5-4 to TRBJ2-7, with TRBD2 matching over 13 bases. CDR1 is SGHNT and CDR2 is YYREEE in the germline V gene (reference sequence). The CDR3 length is 16 residues. After removal of 3 bases from V and 3 bases from J, the junction contained 6 bases not matched to a gene. CDR3 in amino acids: CASSYGLAGDLYEQYF. In DNA, the CDR3 is TGTGCCAGCAGCTACGGACTAGCGGGAGATCTCTACGAGCAGTACTTC.

This rearrangement joins TRBV4-2 to TRBJ2-7, with TRBD1 identical over 9 bases. V lost 5 bases, J lost 2 bases, and 4 bases stayed unmatched. Germline V CDR1 and CDR2: LGHNA, YNFKEQ. This CDR3 contains 14 residues. CDR3 nucleotides: TGTGCCAGCAGCACCACAGGGGGCGCCTACGAGCAGTACTTC. Translated, it gives CASSTTGGAYEQYF.

V and J are TRBV29-1 and TRBJ1-1, with D hard to call. Between the trimmed V and J ends, which lost 2 bases and 4 bases, there was a span of 14 bases. Germline V lookup: CDR1 SQVTM, CDR2 ANQGSEA. The CDR3 is made up of 14 amino acids. The CDR3: CSVESPGEGTEAFF. CDR3 DNA sequence: TGCAGCGTTGAAAGCCCCGGGGAGGGCACTGAAGCTTTCTTT.

The rearrangement joins TRBV11-1 to TRBJ1-2, with unresolved D. Germline V lookup: CDR1 SGHAT, CDR2 FQDESV (reference sequence). Trimming took off 2 bases at V and 6 bases at J, with 7 bases between the two ends. This CDR3 is built from 12 residues. DNA for the CDR3: TGTGCCAGCAGCTTAATGGGCCATGGCTACACCTTC. This encodes CASSLMGHGYTF.

The chain links TRBV28 to TRBJ2-4; D gene uncertain. CDR3 length equals 13 residues. CDR1 MDHEN and CDR2 SYDVKM come from the germline V gene. The V end was cut by 6 bases, the J end by 7 bases, with 13 bases between. CDR3 in amino acids: CASRGNGKNIQYF. The DNA for the CDR3 is TGTGCCAGCAGGGGGAACGGAAAGAACATTCAGTACTTC.

The CDR3: CASSLWREENTEAFF. As DNA, the CDR3 is TGTGCCAGCAGTTTGTGGAGAGAGGAGAACACTGAAGCTTTCTTT. The chain couples TRBV5-6 to TRBJ1-1; D is uncertain. The CDR3 is 15 residues long. Germline V CDR1 and CDR2: SGHDT, YYEEEE. Trimming pared 5 bases from V and 1 base from J, leaving 15 bases between. The variable domain in full, with the rest retrieved from reference TRBV5-6 and TRBJ1-1, is DAGVTQSPTHLIKTRGQQVTLRCSPKSGHDTVSWYQQALGQGPQFIFQYYEEEERQRGNFPDRFSGHQFPNYSSELNVNALLLGDSALYLCASSLWREENTEAFFGQGTRLTVV.

This clonotype has a single count. V gene TRBV5-1 combines with J gene TRBJ2-1, with D unresolved. The ends were cut back, 4 bases at V and 13 bases at J, with 18 bases in the middle. Germline-derived CDR1 and CDR2 are SGHRS and YFSETQ. The CDR3 is 13 amino acids. The DNA of the CDR3 is TGCGCCAGCAGCCAAACACCGGAGACCCCACAGTTCTTC. Protein sequence: CASSQTPETPQFF. The full variable domain, completed using reference TRBV5-1 and TRBJ2-1, is KAGVTQTPRYLIKTRGQQVTLSCSPISGHRSVSWYQQTPGQGLQFLFEYFSETQRNKGNFPGRFSGRQFSNSRSEMNVSTLELGDSALYLCASSQTPETPQFFGPGTRLTVL.

V is TRBV29-1 and J is TRBJ2-2; D is unresolved. The length of the CDR3 is 14 residues. Trimming stripped 5 bases from V and 3 bases from J, with 13 bases between. CDR1 SQVTM and CDR2 ANQGSEA come from the germline V gene. CDR3 loop: CSVRLLRDTGELFF. In DNA form, the CDR3 reads TGCAGCGTTCGACTTCTCCGTGACACCGGGGAGCTGTTTTTT.

This clonotype was observed a single time. This sequence joins TRBV9 and TRBJ1-2, with D hard to call. Germline V gene sequence: CDR1 SGDLS, CDR2 YYNGEE. This CDR3 contains 16 residues. The V gene lost 0 bases and the J gene lost 6 bases, with 18 bases spanning the gap. CDR3 nucleotides: TGTGCCAGCAGCGTAGAACCTTGGAGGCGGGATAATGGCTACACCTTC. Amino acids: CASSVEPWRRDNGYTF. Based on the CDR3 plus reference TRBV9 and TRBJ1-2, the full variable domain is DSGVTQTPKHLITATGQRVTLRCSPRSGDLSVYWYQQSLDQGLQFLIQYYNGEERAKGNILERFSAQQFPDLHSELNLSSLELGDSALYFCASSVEPWRRDNGYTFGSGTRLTVV.

This clonotype was found once. The rearrangement uses TRBV7-9 and TRBJ2-4; the D gene is possibly TRBD2 (5 bases). The V end was cut by 2 bases, the J end by 1 base, with 15 bases between. Per the germline V gene, CDR1 is SEHNR and CDR2 is FQNEAQ (reference sequence). CDR3 size: 17 residues. For the CDR3, the DNA is TGTGCCAGCAGCTTATTGGCCGCGAGGGATGCCAAAAACATTCAGTACTTC. It is translated as CASSLLAARDAKNIQYF.

A single count supports this clonotype. The rearrangement uses TRBV27 and TRBJ2-7, with TRBD1 identical over 10 bases. With 4 bases clipped from V and 4 bases from J, the junction kept 1 base outside the gene matches. The germline CDR1 and CDR2 sequences are MNHEY and SMNVEV (reference sequence). The CDR3 is 13 residues long. The CDR3 is CASSWGQGYEQYF. The CDR3 region has the DNA TGTGCCAGCAGTTGGGGACAGGGGTACGAGCAGTACTTC.

This clonotype turned up a few times. This chain joins TRBV20-1 and TRBJ1-5, with D unresolved. V lost 0 bases, J lost 0 bases, and 6 bases lay in between. Looked up from germline, CDR1 is DFQATT and CDR2 is SNEGSKA (reference sequence). The CDR3 is made up of 14 amino acids. CDR3 bases: TGCAGTGCTAGAGAGGGGAATAGCAATCAGCCCCAGCATTTT. As protein: CSAREGNSNQPQHF.